The 26 T cell receptor beta chains below all came from one sample that was sequenced in a study of T cell clones after liver transplantation. Only in-frame clones appear in the TCRdb table, and some are missing; sequencing was by immunoSEQ multiplex PCR. The data contain over 90,000 clones, around four fifths of them seen just once; the ten biggest clones take up about 2.8%. The sequenced sample was CD4+ T cells from blood, obtained about 50 months after liver transplant. All receptors derive from a human patient who received a liver transplant. Some T cells may originate from the graft donor.

As for this clone: The junction differs from germline at one of its ends, possibly a read error. The chain joins TRBV4-2 to TRBJ1-1; the D is unclear. The CDR3 contains 13 residues. Germline-derived CDR1 and CDR2 are LGHNA and YNFKEQ. CDR3 region: CASSQGETGVVGF. The CDR3 DNA sequence: TGTGCCAGCAGCCAAGGAGAGACTGGGGTGGTAGGATTT.

The chain is built from TRBV7-2 and TRBJ1-5, with 9 nucleotides matching TRBD1. Germline CDR1 and CDR2: SGHTA and FQGNSA. This CDR3 has 19 amino acids. Germline trimming cut 6 bases from V and 0 bases from J; bases unmatched to any gene: 15. CDR3 DNA sequence: TGTGCCAGCAGTCACAGTGGGACAGGGAGGCGCTTTAGCAATCAGCCCCAGCATTTT. Residues: CASSHSGTGRRFSNQPQHF.

V usage is TRBV7-3 and J usage is TRBJ2-3; 13 bases are shared with TRBD2. Trimming removed 6 bases from V and 3 bases from J; junction bases left unmatched: 3. CDR3 length equals 15 residues. The germline CDR1 and CDR2 sequences are SGHTA and FQGTGA. Written as DNA, the CDR3 is TGTGCCAGCAGAACGGGACTAGCGGGAACAGATACGCAGTATTTT. Protein product: CASRTGLAGTDTQYF.

The rearrangement joins TRBV5-1 to TRBJ2-3; no reliable D call. CDR1 SGHRS and CDR2 YFSETQ come from the germline V gene. The CDR3 has 14 residues. Trimming left V 4 bases short and J 6 bases short, with 15 bases between. In nucleotides, the CDR3 is TGCGCCAGCAGCCTTAGCCAGGTTGCTGATACGCAGTATTTT. The encoded protein is CASSLSQVADTQYF.

The chain recombines TRBV15 with TRBJ2-7, with TRBD1 matching over 7 bases. This CDR3 is 14 amino acids long. Germline lookup yields CDR1 LNHNV and CDR2 YYDKDF (reference sequence). Losses at the gene ends were 4 bases for V and 0 bases for J; bases not matched to a gene: 3. In DNA form, the CDR3 reads TGTGCCACCAGCACTACAGGGGACTCCTACGAGCAGTACTTC. Its translation is CATSTTGDSYEQYF.

The rearrangement links TRBV7-9 to TRBJ2-7; weak D call: TRBD1 (5 bases). With 5 bases removed from V and 5 bases from J, the gap between germline ends came to 13 bases. The CDR3 contains 13 residues. The germline CDR1 and CDR2 sequences are SEHNR and FQNEAQ (reference sequence). CDR3 bases: TGTGCCAGCAGCCACACCGACAGTGACGAGCAGTACTTC. Protein: CASSHTDSDEQYF.

The chain has TRBV27 and TRBJ2-3, with D unresolved. This CDR3 has 15 residues. Per the germline V gene, CDR1 is MNHEY and CDR2 is SMNVEV (reference sequence). V was shortened by 2 bases and J by 2 bases, with 11 bases between the two germline ends. In DNA, the CDR3 is TGTGCCAGCAGTTTAGACTTACCCCACACAGATACGCAGTATTTT. It specifies CASSLDLPHTDTQYF.

In this sample, this clone turned up once. The chain recombines TRBV6-5 with TRBJ1-2; D perhaps matches TRBD1 (5 bases). This CDR3 has 13 residues. Looked up from germline, CDR1 is MNHEY and CDR2 is SVGAGI. Deletions cut 8 bases from V and 8 bases from J, with 18 bases between. The CDR3 spells CASSSNKGRGYTF. The CDR3 region has the DNA TGTGCCAGCTCAAGCAACAAGGGGAGGGGCTACACCTTC.

The chain carries TRBV9 and TRBJ1-6, with D unclear. V was trimmed by 0 bases and J by 7 bases, leaving 8 bases between them. The CDR3 spans 14 residues. Germline V gives CDR1 SGDLS, CDR2 YYNGEE. The CDR3 is CASSVELENSPLHF. In nucleotides, the CDR3 is TGTGCCAGCAGCGTAGAACTGGAAAATTCACCCCTCCACTTT.

V usage is TRBV28 and J usage is TRBJ2-1; D is unresolved. Trimming removed 3 bases from V and 2 bases from J, with 11 bases in between. Germline values: CDR1 MDHEN, CDR2 SYDVKM. The CDR3 loop spans 15 amino acids. The DNA of the CDR3 is TGTGCCAGCAGTTTCATGTCATTGACCTACAATGAGCAGTTCTTC. It translates to CASSFMSLTYNEQFF.

The chain couples TRBV7-9 to TRBJ1-2; 8 bases fit TRBD1. V shed 5 bases and J 0 bases; nucleotides not matched to a gene: 11. Germline V CDR1 and CDR2: SEHNR, FQNEAQ (reference sequence). The CDR3 is made up of 17 amino acids. CDR3: CASSRGLQGAANYGYTF. CDR3 sequence (DNA): TGTGCCAGCAGCCGAGGTCTTCAGGGGGCTGCTAACTATGGCTACACCTTC.

This clone was detected only a few times. The gene calls are TRBV9 and TRBJ1-6; D remains unclear. The CDR3 loop spans 11 amino acids. V lost 3 bases and J lost 9, with 4 bases in between. Looked up from germline, CDR1 is SGDLS and CDR2 is YYNGEE. This chain's CDR3 is CASSAPSPLHF. The CDR3 DNA reads as TGTGCCAGCAGCGCCCCTTCACCCCTCCACTTT.

The gene calls are TRBV15 and TRBJ1-3; TRBD1 is a possible D gene (5 bases). Germline CDR1 LNHNV, CDR2 YYDKDF (reference sequence). V was cut by 0 bases and J by 4 bases, with 13 bases left in between. There are 16 residues in the CDR3. The CDR3 sequence is CATSRDAAGDGNTIYF. CDR3 sequence (DNA): TGTGCCACCAGCAGAGACGCCGCGGGGGACGGAAACACCATATATTTT.

The J gene is TRBJ2-3, the V gene TRBV18; D unclear. Germline V CDR1 and CDR2: KGHSH, LQKENI. The CDR3 consists of 14 residues. The V end was cut by 6 bases, the J end by 2 bases, with 12 bases between. CDR3 DNA sequence: TGTGCCAGCTCTAAACCGCCAAACACAGATACGCAGTATTTT. Translated: CASSKPPNTDTQYF. The whole variable domain, filled in from reference TRBV18 and TRBJ2-3, reads NAGVMQNPRHLVRRRGQEARLRCSPMKGHSHVYWYRQLPEEGLKFMVYLQKENIIDESGMPKERFSAEFPKEGPSILRIQQVVRGDSAAYFCASSKPPNTDTQYFGPGTRLTVL.

With regard to this clone: The same CDR3 also results from other DNA sequences found in this sample. The V gene is TRBV5-5, the J gene TRBJ1-5, with D possibly matching TRBD1 (5 bases). The CDR3 totals 15 residues. Per germline, CDR1 SGHKS and CDR2 YYEKEE (reference sequence). Deletions cut 0 bases from V and 3 bases from J, with 10 bases between. The chain's CDR3 is CASSLVQGYNQPQHF. CDR3 in DNA: TGTGCCAGCAGCTTGGTGCAGGGTTACAATCAGCCCCAGCATTTT.

This chain uses TRBV5-4 with TRBJ1-3; D gene uncertain. This CDR3 has 13 residues. V was pared by 2 bases and J by 6 bases, with 9 bases between. Germline CDR1 reads SGHNT; CDR2 reads YYREEE (reference sequence). The CDR3 sequence is CASSFSMANTIYF. In nucleotides, the CDR3 is TGTGCCAGCAGCTTTTCTATGGCAAACACCATATATTTT.

J is TRBJ2-5 and V is TRBV5-4; 7 nucleotides align to TRBD1. V gave up 4 bases and J gave up 5 bases; unmatched junction bases: 2. From germline, CDR1 is SGHNT and CDR2 YYREEE (reference sequence). The CDR3 is 12 residues long. CDR3 loop: CASSQDRETQYF. DNA for the CDR3: TGTGCCAGCAGCCAGGACAGGGAGACCCAGTACTTC.

The V call is TRBV28, the J call TRBJ1-1; 8 bases are a match to TRBD1. J lost 6 bases, V lost 6 bases, and 12 bases had no gene match. The CDR3 runs to 15 residues. CDR1 and CDR2 from the germline V gene are MDHEN and SYDVKM. The CDR3 bases are TGTGCCAGCAGGGACAGGGTAGGTTTGGGCGCTGAAGCTTTCTTT. Its translation is CASRDRVGLGAEAFF.

The J gene is TRBJ1-1, the V gene TRBV28, with 7 bases lining up with TRBD1. Germline V gene data show CDR1 as MDHEN and CDR2 as SYDVKM. This CDR3 region has 14 residues. After removal of 2 bases from V and 6 bases from J, the junction contained 6 bases not matched to a gene. CDR3 sequence (DNA): TGTGCCAGCAGTTTAGGAGGGGGCGACGCTGAAGCTTTCTTT. This gives the protein CASSLGGGDAEAFF.

The CDR3 sequence is CASSLHLRVYSNQPQHF. CDR3 DNA: TGTGCCAGCAGCTTGCATCTCAGGGTGTATAGCAATCAGCCCCAGCATTTT. The chain couples TRBV5-8 to TRBJ1-5, with a tentative D call TRBD1 (5 bases). V was clipped by 1 base and J by 0 bases, with 14 bases between them. The CDR3 runs 17 residues. Germline lookup yields CDR1 SGHTS and CDR2 YDEGEE. Combining the CDR3 with reference TRBV5-8 and TRBJ1-5 gives the whole variable domain EAGVTQSPTHLIKTRGQQATLRCSPISGHTSVYWYQQALGLGLQFLLWYDEGEERNRGNFPPRFSGRQFPNYSSELNVNALELEDSALYLCASSLHLRVYSNQPQHFGDGTRLSIL.

The chain is built from TRBV6-1 and TRBJ1-5; D may be TRBD1 (5 bases). The CDR3 length is 12 residues. CDR1 is MNHNS and CDR2 is SASEGT in the germline V gene. V lost 6 bases, J lost 4 bases, and 7 bases lay in between. CDR3 region: CASRGPNQPQHF. CDR3 nucleotide sequence: TGTGCCAGCAGGGGACCAAATCAGCCCCAGCATTTT.

The chain joins TRBV5-1 to TRBJ2-5; weak D call: TRBD1 (7 bases). The CDR3 is made up of 15 amino acids. From germline, CDR1 is SGHRS and CDR2 YFSETQ. V was pared by 3 bases and J by 2 bases, with 14 bases between. CDR3 in amino acids: CASSYGGGTQETQYF. The CDR3 DNA reads as TGCGCCAGCAGCTATGGAGGGGGCACGCAAGAGACCCAGTACTTC. Full variable domain (rest looked up from reference TRBV5-1 and TRBJ2-5): KAGVTQTPRYLIKTRGQQVTLSCSPISGHRSVSWYQQTPGQGLQFLFEYFSETQRNKGNFPGRFSGRQFSNSRSEMNVSTLELGDSALYLCASSYGGGTQETQYFGPGTRLLVL.

The J gene is TRBJ2-7, the V gene TRBV4-1; 8 positions match TRBD1. This CDR3 is built from 15 residues. Per the germline V gene, CDR1 is MGHRA and CDR2 is YSYEKL. Unmatched junction bases numbered 10, after V lost 3 bases and J lost 6 bases. CDR3 sequence: CASSQAGTGGVEQYF. CDR3 bases: TGCGCCAGCAGCCAGGCCGGGACAGGAGGGGTCGAGCAGTACTTC.

The V and J genes are TRBV7-9 and TRBJ2-7; TRBD2 is a possible D gene (7 bases). The CDR3 consists of 16 residues. The germline gives CDR1 SEHNR, CDR2 FQNEAQ (reference sequence). V dropped 5 bases and J dropped 6 bases, with 23 bases sitting between them. CDR3 DNA sequence: TGTGCCAGCAGCCATAAAGACCAATACAGGGAGGGCGAGCAGTACTTC. Its translation is CASSHKDQYREGEQYF. The full variable domain, completed using reference TRBV7-9 and TRBJ2-7, is DTGVSQNPRHKITKRGQNVTFRCDPISEHNRLYWYRQTLGQGPEFLTYFQNEAQLEKSRLLSDRFSAERPKGSFSTLEIQRTEQGDSAMYLCASSHKDQYREGEQYFGPGTRLTVT.

The rearrangement joins TRBV4-1 to TRBJ1-2; D remains ambiguous. V lost 8 bases and J 5 bases, leaving 15 bases between the germline ends. This CDR3 is built from 13 residues. The germline V gene encodes CDR1 MGHRA and CDR2 YSYEKL. This chain's CDR3 is CASSTPDLYGYTF. For the CDR3, the DNA is TGCGCCAGCTCAACCCCAGATCTTTATGGCTACACCTTC.

The chain combines TRBV7-9 with TRBJ2-5; perhaps TRBD2 as D (6 bases). The CDR3 loop spans 15 amino acids. Trimming stripped 7 bases from V and 4 bases from J, with 19 bases between. Germline V gene lookup returns CDR1 SEHNR and CDR2 FQNEAQ (reference sequence). The CDR3 DNA is TGTGCCAGCACCCCCCTTAGGAGGGGAGTAGAGACCCAGTACTTC. Translating it yields CASTPLRRGVETQYF.